What follows are 18 T cell receptor beta chains derived from one specimen sequenced in a study of T cells in Graves' hyperthyroidism and ophthalmopathy. The source material, RNA transcripts, was used to amplify TCR beta CDR3 regions. The HTBI set primed first-round TCR CDR3 RT-PCR. MiXCR, run by TCRdb on the multiplex PCR reads, gives a single entry per CDR3 protein. The repertoire holds 300,000 to 400,000 distinct CDR3 sequences, with approximately 13% as singletons. Material: blood. Receptor source: a woman aged 30 to 39 with Graves' hyperthyroidism.

The V call is TRBV5-1, the J call TRBJ2-5; 7 bases line up with TRBD2. CDR1 and CDR2 from the germline V gene are SGHRS and YFSETQ. V shed 4 bases and J 4 bases; nucleotides not matched to a gene: 4. The length of the CDR3 is 13 residues. The CDR3 sequence is CASSQRGAETQYF. For the CDR3, the DNA is TGCGCCAGCAGCCAGCGGGGCGCAGAGACCCAGTACTTC.

This clonotype showed up just a few times. The J gene is TRBJ2-2, the V gene TRBV4-3; D tentatively reads TRBD1 or TRBD2 (5 bases each). Per the germline V gene, CDR1 is LGHNA and CDR2 is YSLEER. The CDR3 spans 17 residues. V was trimmed by 1 base and J by 2 bases, leaving 14 bases between them. The CDR3 spells CASSQGSVGDNTGELFF. DNA for the CDR3: TGCGCCAGCAGCCAAGGATCCGTGGGGGACAACACCGGGGAGCTGTTTTTT.

This clonotype has a count of ten or more. This chain links TRBV9 with TRBJ2-7; D is uncertain. The germline V and J ends were trimmed by 0 bases and 2 bases, with 12 bases remaining between them. CDR1 is SGDLS and CDR2 is YYNGEE in the germline V gene. CDR3 size: 15 residues. CDR3 in amino acids: CASSVEGGGTYEQYF. The CDR3 nucleotides are TGTGCCAGCAGCGTAGAGGGTGGCGGAACCTACGAGCAGTACTTC.

This chain joins TRBV20-1 and TRBJ1-4; D perhaps matches TRBD1 (6 bases). The CDR3 totals 14 residues. Trimming cost V 1 base and J 5 bases, with 11 bases left between them. Per germline, CDR1 DFQATT and CDR2 SNEGSKA (reference sequence). Here the CDR3 DNA reads TGCAGTGCTAGAGCGGGCAGGGGAAATGAAAAACTGTTTTTT. Protein: CSARAGRGNEKLFF.

This clonotype was counted only a few times. This rearrangement joins TRBV10-3 to TRBJ1-5; no firm D call. The length of the CDR3 is 14 residues. Germline CDR1 reads ENHRY; CDR2 reads SYGVKD. The ends were cut back, 0 bases at V and 6 bases at J, with 9 bases in the middle. CDR3 residues: CAISESKGSQPQHF. The DNA of the CDR3 is TGTGCCATCAGTGAGTCGAAGGGAAGTCAGCCCCAGCATTTT.

The table lists this clonotype with a few counts. This chain connects TRBV3-1 to TRBJ2-7; no firm D call. Germline V gene lookup returns CDR1 LGHDT and CDR2 YNNKEL (reference sequence). The CDR3 has 15 amino acids. The V end lost 4 bases, the J end lost 2 bases, and 15 bases lay between the germline ends. The CDR3 nucleotides are TGTGCCAGCAGCCCCACGGACGGCATGGCCTACGAGCAGTACTTC. Translating it yields CASSPTDGMAYEQYF.

This clonotype has ten or more counts. The V and J genes are TRBV20-1 and TRBJ2-3; 9 bases line up with TRBD2. This CDR3 is built from 17 residues. V was clipped by 3 bases and J by 0 bases; unmatched bases: 10. Germline loops: CDR1 DFQATT, CDR2 SNEGSKA (reference sequence). CDR3: CSASSTLTSGSTDTQYF. DNA for the CDR3: TGCAGTGCTAGCTCAACTTTAACTAGCGGGAGCACAGATACGCAGTATTTT.

This clonotype showed up many times. J is TRBJ2-2 and V is TRBV7-2; 9 positions match TRBD2. Germline V lookup: CDR1 SGHTA, CDR2 FQGNSA. Trimming cost V 8 bases and J 0 bases; bases outside gene matches: 4. There are 15 residues in the CDR3. The CDR3 nucleotides are TGTGCCAGCGGTAGCGGGAGTACGAACACCGGGGAGCTGTTTTTT. Translated: CASGSGSTNTGELFF.

This clonotype was seen ten or more times. J is TRBJ2-3 and V is TRBV12-3 or TRBV12-4; the D gene is possibly TRBD2 (6 bases). Trimming left V 7 bases short and J 4 bases short, with 15 bases between. The CDR3 has 14 amino acids. The CDR3 DNA reads as TGTGCCAGCATTATGAGTAGCGGCTCAGATACGCAGTATTTT. Its translation: CASIMSSGSDTQYF.

The CDR3 nucleotides read TGTGCCAGCAGTTTGAGTGCTGATCAGCCCCAGCATTTT. This translates into CASSLSADQPQHF. The chain carries TRBV27 and TRBJ1-5; D unresolved. The ends were cut back, 3 bases at V and 5 bases at J, with 8 bases in the middle. The CDR3 sequence is 13 residues long. From germline, CDR1 is MNHEY and CDR2 SMNVEV (reference sequence).

Only a few counts were recorded for this clonotype. A read error may produce the germline difference seen at one junction end. The rearrangement joins TRBV30 to TRBJ2-2; maybe TRBD2 (5 bases). The CDR3 totals 14 residues. Germline V gene sequence: CDR1 GTSNPN, CDR2 SVGIG (reference sequence). The CDR3 protein is CAWSWLDRAGELVF. CDR3 in DNA: TGTGCCTGGAGTTGGCTAGATCGGGCCGGGGAGCTGGTTTTT.

This clonotype is a singleton in its sample. V is TRBV4-1 and J is TRBJ1-4; D not resolved. The length of the CDR3 is 12 residues. The ends were cut back, 3 bases at V and 10 bases at J, with 9 bases in the middle. CDR1 is MGHRA, CDR2 YSYEKL, per germline. DNA for the CDR3: TGCGCCAGCAGCCAGCCCGCGGGAAAACTGTTTTTT. This encodes CASSQPAGKLFF.

The chain employs TRBV7-9 and TRBJ2-6; D gene ambiguous. This CDR3 contains 16 residues. Looked up from germline, CDR1 is SEHNR and CDR2 is FQNEAQ (reference sequence). V was pared by 5 bases and J by 2 bases, with 13 bases between. CDR3 loop: CASSPDPGTGANVLTF. CDR3 nucleotide sequence: TGTGCCAGCAGCCCGGATCCCGGTACTGGGGCCAACGTCCTGACTTTC.

Only a few counts were recorded for this clonotype. The rearrangement joins TRBV30 to TRBJ2-7; 8 nucleotides line up with TRBD2. V dropped 5 bases and J dropped 2; count of bases not matched to a gene: 8. This CDR3 spans 14 amino acids. Germline CDR1 GTSNPN, CDR2 SVGIG (reference sequence). Written as DNA, the CDR3 is TGTGCCTGGCAAGGAGACGGGGGGGCCTACGAGCAGTACTTC. Protein: CAWQGDGGAYEQYF. Supplemented by reference TRBV30 and TRBJ2-7, the full variable domain reads SQTIHQWPATLVQPVGSPLSLECTVEGTSNPNLYWYRQAAGRGLQLLFYSVGIGQISSEVPQNLSASRPQDRQFILSSKKLLLSDSGFYLCAWQGDGGAYEQYFGPGTRLTVT.

This clonotype was observed a few times. V and J are TRBV20-1 and TRBJ1-4; unclear D gene. This CDR3 has 13 amino acids. Trimming pared 3 bases from V and 7 bases from J, leaving 12 bases between. Germline CDR1 reads DFQATT; CDR2 reads SNEGSKA (reference sequence). The chain's CDR3 is CSASPSTIEKLFF. CDR3 nucleotide sequence: TGCAGTGCTAGCCCCTCAACCATTGAAAAACTGTTTTTT.

At least ten counts were recorded for this clonotype. This chain uses TRBV24-1 with TRBJ2-5, with D unresolved. CDR3 length: 13 amino acids. Per germline, CDR1 KGHDR and CDR2 SFDVKD. V was clipped by 5 bases and J by 2 bases, with 8 bases between them. The CDR3 reads CATSGPSQETQYF. In DNA form, the CDR3 reads TGTGCCACCAGTGGTCCTTCACAAGAGACCCAGTACTTC.

This CDR3 reads CASSLETRGQPQHF. The CDR3 bases are TGTGCCAGCAGCTTAGAGACGCGGGGTCAGCCCCAGCATTTT. This chain uses TRBV7-9 with TRBJ1-5; unclear D gene. The CDR3 length is 14 residues. Germline CDR1 SEHNR, CDR2 FQNEAQ (reference sequence). Trimming removed 1 base from V and 6 bases from J, with 10 bases in between.

The CDR3 is CASSLVPSDSYEQYF. Written as DNA, the CDR3 is TGTGCCAGCAGCTTAGTTCCTAGCGACTCCTACGAGCAGTACTTC. The chain links TRBV7-2 to TRBJ2-7; possibly TRBD2 for D (6 bases). Trimming removed 1 base from V and 0 bases from J, with 10 bases in between. This CDR3 is 15 amino acids long. The germline V gene encodes CDR1 SGHTA and CDR2 FQGNSA. The entire variable domain, with the rest obtained from reference TRBV7-2 and TRBJ2-7, is as follows: GAGVSQSPSNKVTEKGKDVELRCDPISGHTALYWYRQSLGQGLEFLIYFQGNSAPDKSGLPSDRFSAERTGGSVSTLTIQRTQQEDSAVYLCASSLVPSDSYEQYFGPGTRLTVT.